One T cell receptor beta chain is described in this entry. Antigen: not known. A single record per CDR3 protein comes from TCRdb applying MiXCR to the reads. The sample contains about 920,000 distinct CDR3 sequences, around 32% of which appear only once. The CDR3 loop spans 15 amino acids. Germline values: CDR1 SGHTA, CDR2 FQGTGA. V was trimmed by 2 bases and J by 0 bases, leaving 9 bases between them. These data come from a study of T cell repertoires in cytomegalovirus infection. Study-wide points: The ex vivo response showed dominance by HLA-C-restricted CMV-specific TCR beta clonotypes.

This receptor was obtained from a human donor in good health (CMV status not recorded). Some clones in this sample may be carry-over from other donors' samples. The chain couples TRBV7-3 to TRBJ2-3; D might be TRBD2 (6 bases). The sequenced sample was cultured CD8+ T cells from PBMCs, obtained from culture after CMV antigen stimulation. The CDR3 DNA reads as TGTGCCAGCAGCTTACTAGGGACTAGCACAGATACGCAGTATTTT. This encodes CASSLLGTSTDTQYF. The full variable domain, rest sourced from reference TRBV7-3 and TRBJ2-3, is GAGVSQTPSNKVTEKGKYVELRCDPISGHTALYWYRQSLGQGPEFLIYFQGTGAADDSGLPNDRFFAVRPEGSVSTLKIQRTERGDSAVYLCASSLLGTSTDTQYFGPGTRLTVL.